Shown below are 29 T cell receptor beta chains from a single sample sequenced in a study of blood T cells in healthy people across ages. Next came a second PCR, run for about 7 to 12 cycles, which used a sample-barcoded 5' primer along with a J-beta primer mix. Each CDR3 protein gets one entry after TCRdb re-called the 5' RACE reads with MiXCR. The sample carries hundreds of thousands of distinct CDR3 sequences, approximately 40% recorded once. The specimen sequenced was blood. These receptors all come from a man older than 75 in good health.

As concerns this clonotype: This may be a read error, as it is one base from a much larger clone. The chain employs TRBV20-1 and TRBJ2-1, with D hard to call. CDR3 length: 12 amino acids. CDR1 and CDR2 from the germline V gene are DFQATT and SNEGSKA (reference sequence). Trimming pared 5 bases from V and 5 bases from J, leaving 10 bases between. CDR3 coding DNA: TGCAGTGCTGGGCTGGTGAACAATGAGCAGTTCTTC. Translation gives CSAGLVNNEQFF.

A few counts support this clonotype. The chain couples TRBV2 to TRBJ1-2; 11 bases fit TRBD1. V lost 6 bases and J lost 7; bases outside the gene matches: 7. The CDR3 length is 14 residues. Germline CDR1 reads SNHLY; CDR2 reads FYNNEI. Here the CDR3 reads CASSYGQGAFGYTF. The CDR3 nucleotides are TGTGCCAGCAGCTACGGACAGGGGGCGTTTGGCTACACCTTC.

This clonotype occurred a few times. The chain is built from TRBV7-2 and TRBJ2-2, with D perhaps TRBD2 (5 bases). Trimming shortened V by 7 bases and J by 3 bases, and 21 bases separated the two germline ends. The length of the CDR3 is 17 residues. The germline V gene has CDR1 SGHTA and CDR2 FQGNSA. CDR3 nucleotides: TGTGCCAGCATTTCTTTCCCAGGAACGCGGGACACCGGGGAGCTGTTTTTT. Translation: CASISFPGTRDTGELFF.

The chain recombines TRBV7-2 with TRBJ2-3; possibly TRBD2 for D (5 bases). CDR3 length equals 16 residues. CDR1 and CDR2 from the germline V gene are SGHTA and FQGNSA. Trimming removed 5 bases at V and 0 bases at J, with 15 bases between. The CDR3 protein is CASSPGGSGSTDTQYF. The CDR3 coding sequence is TGTGCCAGCAGCCCTGGAGGCTCCGGGAGCACAGATACGCAGTATTTT. The full variable domain, with the rest looked up from reference TRBV7-2 and TRBJ2-3, is GAGVSQSPSNKVTEKGKDVELRCDPISGHTALYWYRQSLGQGLEFLIYFQGNSAPDKSGLPSDRFSAERTGGSVSTLTIQRTQQEDSAVYLCASSPGGSGSTDTQYFGPGTRLTVL.

Concerning this clonotype: A read error may explain this, as a much larger clone is one base away. The chain has TRBV27 and TRBJ2-7; D remains unclear. TRBJ2-5 explains the end of the DNA better; the J call may be wrong. This CDR3 spans 9 amino acids. CDR1 and CDR2 (germline): MNHEY, SMNVEV (reference sequence). The chain's CDR3 is CASAETQYF. The CDR3 DNA is TGTGCCAGCGCGGAGACCCAGTACTTC.

The chain combines TRBV28 with TRBJ1-5; D is possibly TRBD1 (6 bases). V was shortened by 4 bases and J by 6 bases, with 19 bases between the two germline ends. The length of the CDR3 is 16 residues. Germline V gene data show CDR1 as MDHEN and CDR2 as SYDVKM. The CDR3 bases are TGTGCCAGCAGTTCCCGCTTCATCAGGGGCCGTCAGCCCCAGCATTTT. It translates to CASSSRFIRGRQPQHF.

This clonotype came up a few times. The V and J genes are TRBV27 and TRBJ2-4; D possibly matches TRBD1 or TRBD2 (6 bases each). This CDR3 comprises 16 residues. Trimming took off 1 base at V and 2 bases at J, with 12 bases between the two ends. CDR1 MNHEY and CDR2 SMNVEV come from the germline V gene (reference sequence). In nucleotides, the CDR3 is TGTGCCAGCAGTTTATTTTCGGGGGCTACCAAAAACATTCAGTACTTC. It encodes CASSLFSGATKNIQYF.

The sample holds a few counts of this clonotype. CDR3 coding DNA: TGTGCTAGTGGGTCAGATTGGAGCACAGATACGCAGTATTTT. It codes for CASGSDWSTDTQYF. The chain recombines TRBV12-5 with TRBJ2-3; no clear D. Germline CDR1 reads LGHNT; CDR2 reads FRNRAP. Trimming left V 6 bases short and J 0 bases short, with 10 bases between. The length of the CDR3 is 14 residues.

Comments on this clonotype: A read error may be the cause here, since a much bigger clone is one base away. This sequence joins TRBV11-1 and TRBJ2-1, with a weak D call TRBD2 (6 bases). From germline, CDR1 is SGHAT and CDR2 FQDESV (reference sequence). The CDR3 is 15 amino acids. In nucleotides, the CDR3 is TGTACCAGCAGCGGAACACGGGGGAGCTCGGGTGAGCAGTTCTTC. It codes for CTSSGTRGSSGEQFF.

This clonotype occurred a few times. The chain has TRBV7-2 and TRBJ2-1; TRBD2 agrees at 9 bases. The J call may not be correct, given that the DNA end is closer to TRBJ2-7. Per the germline V gene, CDR1 is SGHTA and CDR2 is FQGNSA. This CDR3 spans 18 amino acids. The CDR3 coding sequence is TGTGCCAGCAGCTTAGCCAAATCGACTAGCGGCTCCTACAATGAGCAGTACTTC. Translation: CASSLAKSTSGSYNEQYF.

The rearrangement links TRBV25-1 to TRBJ1-4; 11 bases map to TRBD1. This CDR3 is built from 14 residues. With V trimmed by 7 bases and J by 6 bases, 4 bases remained unmatched. Germline V gene sequence: CDR1 MGHDK, CDR2 SYGVNS. CDR3 sequence reads: CASIGTGGHEKLFF. The DNA for the CDR3 is TGTGCCAGCATTGGGACAGGGGGGCATGAAAAACTGTTTTTT.

The chain has TRBV6-1 and TRBJ1-1; D unclear. Germline CDR1 is MNHNS and CDR2 is SASEGT. The CDR3 is 12 residues long. The V and J ends lost 7 bases and 1 base respectively, with 7 bases between them. In nucleotides, the CDR3 is TGTGCCAGCACTCGGTCGAACACTGAAGCTTTCTTT. As protein: CASTRSNTEAFF.

The chain combines TRBV4-2 with TRBJ1-5; no clear D. Trimming left V 0 bases short and J 3 bases short, with 12 bases between. Germline V gene data show CDR1 as LGHNA and CDR2 as YNFKEQ. The CDR3 totals 16 residues. This chain's CDR3 is CASSQDGNRNNQPQHF. Written as DNA, the CDR3 is TGTGCCAGCAGCCAAGATGGAAACAGAAACAATCAGCCCCAGCATTTT.

This rearrangement joins TRBV5-8 to TRBJ1-1, with a possible D match to TRBD1 (6 bases). CDR1 SGHTS and CDR2 YDEGEE come from the germline V gene. CDR3 size: 14 residues. Deletions cut 0 bases from V and 5 bases from J, with 11 bases between. CDR3 nucleotides: TGTGCCAGCAGCTTGGTGGGGGCGAGGACTGAAGCTTTCTTT. It encodes CASSLVGARTEAFF. Combining the CDR3 with reference TRBV5-8 and TRBJ1-1 gives the whole variable domain EAGVTQSPTHLIKTRGQQATLRCSPISGHTSVYWYQQALGLGLQFLLWYDEGEERNRGNFPPRFSGRQFPNYSSELNVNALELEDSALYLCASSLVGARTEAFFGQGTRLTVV.

The chain couples TRBV7-2 to TRBJ2-7; D ambiguous. Germline V gene lookup returns CDR1 SGHTA and CDR2 FQGNSA. With 5 bases removed from V and 1 base from J, the gap between germline ends came to 9 bases. The CDR3 sequence is 13 residues long. In DNA form, the CDR3 reads TGTGCCAGCAGCGATGGTCTTTCCTACGAGCAGTACTTC. Encoded protein: CASSDGLSYEQYF.

This clonotype has more than one count but fewer than ten. The rearrangement links TRBV5-5 to TRBJ2-7, with D unresolved. The V gene lost 1 base and the J gene lost 4 bases, with 12 bases spanning the gap. The CDR3 runs 14 residues. From germline, CDR1 is SGHKS and CDR2 YYEKEE (reference sequence). The CDR3 sequence: CASSLTSVAYEQYF. The CDR3 DNA sequence: TGTGCCAGCAGCTTGACTTCAGTTGCATACGAGCAGTACTTC.

The rearrangement uses TRBV7-2 and TRBJ2-3, with TRBD1 matching 11 bases. The CDR3 is 14 amino acids. After removal of 7 bases from V and 6 bases from J, the junction contained 6 bases not matched to a gene. Germline V gene lookup returns CDR1 SGHTA and CDR2 FQGNSA. The CDR3 DNA is TGTGCCAGCAATCCGGACAGGGGGCCGGATACGCAGTATTTT. It translates to CASNPDRGPDTQYF.

A remark on this clonotype: A much larger clone lies a single base off, so this may be a read error. The chain employs TRBV4-2 and TRBJ2-3; D not resolved. The CDR3 has 14 residues. CDR1 LGHNA and CDR2 YNFKEQ come from the germline V gene. V dropped 1 base and J dropped 4 bases, with 9 bases sitting between them. The CDR3 nucleotides read TGTGCCAGCAGCCAAGGGACCTCCCCAGATACGCAGTATTTT. Translation gives CASSQGTSPDTQYF.

J is TRBJ1-2 and V is TRBV7-2; D gene ambiguous. Trimming stripped 5 bases from V and 0 bases from J, with 10 bases between. CDR3 length: 14 residues. Germline CDR1 reads SGHTA; CDR2 reads FQGNSA. DNA of the CDR3: TGTGCCAGCAGCCCTCTTATCGCTAACTATGGCTACACCTTC. Its protein is CASSPLIANYGYTF.

The chain recombines TRBV2 with TRBJ2-5, with D possibly matching TRBD2 (7 bases). The CDR3 length is 15 residues. Trimming took 5 bases from V and 1 from J, leaving 14 bases between them. Per germline, CDR1 SNHLY and CDR2 FYNNEI. In DNA form, the CDR3 reads TGTGCCAGCAGTATGAGGAGGGGGGGCCAAGAGACCCAGTACTTC. It yields the protein CASSMRRGGQETQYF.

This sequence joins TRBV7-2 and TRBJ1-2, with D uncertain. This CDR3 has 14 residues. Germline values: CDR1 SGHTA, CDR2 FQGNSA. The V and J ends lost 1 base and 7 bases respectively, with 13 bases between them. CDR3: CASSLEAGLCGYTF. In DNA, the CDR3 is TGTGCCAGCAGCTTAGAAGCGGGTTTGTGTGGCTACACCTTC.

The rearrangement links TRBV5-6 to TRBJ1-2, with D maybe TRBD1 (5 bases). CDR1 and CDR2 from the germline V gene are SGHDT and YYEEEE. This CDR3 is built from 16 residues. Trimming took 4 bases from V and 0 from J, leaving 16 bases between them. As DNA, the CDR3 is TGTGCCAGCAGCCGGGGAGCAGGGAGCACTAACTATGGCTACACCTTC. This codes for CASSRGAGSTNYGYTF.

In this sample, this clonotype turned up many times. The CDR3 loop is CASSQTGLAETDTQYF. The CDR3 DNA follows: TGTGCCAGCAGCCAAACAGGACTAGCGGAAACGGATACGCAGTATTTT. The J gene is TRBJ2-3, the V gene TRBV4-2, with 10 nucleotides matching TRBD2. J lost 6 bases, V lost 2 bases, and 8 bases had no gene match. Germline CDR1 is LGHNA and CDR2 is YNFKEQ. The CDR3 runs 16 residues.

V usage is TRBV6-2 or TRBV6-3 and J usage is TRBJ2-5; 11 nucleotides match TRBD2. Looked up from germline, CDR1 is MNHEY and CDR2 is SVGEGT. The CDR3 totals 17 residues. V was clipped by 6 bases and J by 1 base; unmatched bases: 10. CDR3 residues: CASSLGSLAGGQETQYF. The CDR3 DNA reads TGTGCCAGCAGCCTCGGGTCCCTAGCGGGGGGCCAAGAGACCCAGTACTTC.

As DNA, the CDR3 is TGTGCCAGCAGTTTATTATTGGGTAGCGGGAGTAGCTACGAGCAGTACTTC. This sequence encodes CASSLLLGSGSSYEQYF. The chain employs TRBV28 and TRBJ2-7, with 9 bases lining up with TRBD2. Germline lookup yields CDR1 MDHEN and CDR2 SYDVKM. V lost 1 base and J lost 3; bases outside the gene matches: 10. CDR3 length equals 17 residues. Based on the CDR3 plus reference TRBV28 and TRBJ2-7, the full variable domain is DVKVTQSSRYLVKRTGEKVFLECVQDMDHENMFWYRQDPGLGLRLIYFSYDVKMKEKGDIPEGYSVSREKKERFSLILESASTNQTSMYLCASSLLLGSGSSYEQYFGPGTRLTVT.

This clonotype was recorded once. The chain uses TRBV24-1 and TRBJ1-2, with D unclear. This CDR3 is built from 16 residues. Per germline, CDR1 KGHDR and CDR2 SFDVKD. V dropped 2 bases and J dropped 6 bases, with 18 bases sitting between them. CDR3 nucleotides: TGTGCCACCAGTGATTCCCTGACATTGGCAGAGAATGGCTACACCTTC. Amino acid sequence: CATSDSLTLAENGYTF.

About this clonotype: The junction departs from the called germline gene at one end, perhaps through a read error. This chain joins TRBV6-2 or TRBV6-3 and TRBJ1-2; a weak D match, TRBD1 (5 bases). The CDR3 contains 19 residues. CDR1 MNHEY and CDR2 SVGEGT come from the germline V gene. The CDR3, as DNA: TGTGCCGGCAGACCTCCCGGAAGGCGGACAAGTCTGAATGACTATGGCTACACCTTC. Translation: CAGRPPGRRTSLNDYGYTF.

The gene calls are TRBV4-3 and TRBJ2-3, with a possible D match to TRBD1 (5 bases). The CDR3 contains 18 residues. Trimming took 1 base from V and 3 from J, leaving 20 bases between them. Per germline, CDR1 LGHNA and CDR2 YSLEER. The CDR3 reads CASSQGNEGDRGTDTQYF. The DNA for the CDR3 is TGCGCCAGCAGCCAAGGGAATGAAGGTGATAGGGGAACAGATACGCAGTATTTT.

This clonotype was seen more than once but under ten times. V is TRBV4-3 and J is TRBJ2-3; possible D gene TRBD2, 6 bases. The V gene's germline CDR1 is LGHNA and CDR2 YSLEER. This CDR3 is built from 16 residues. V was pared by 4 bases and J by 3 bases, with 17 bases between. The CDR3 sequence is CASSRAGVAGTDTQYF. As DNA, the CDR3 is TGCGCCAGCAGCCGGGCCGGAGTCGCGGGGACAGATACGCAGTATTTT.